The subject of this entry is one T cell receptor (beta chain). What it recognizes is unknown. Terminally differentiated effector memory CD45RA+ cells were excluded by CCR7 positive selection of CD45RO-negative cells. This CDR3 comprises 13 residues. V gave up 5 bases and J gave up 2 bases, with 10 bases separating them. In germline, CDR1 is LNHDA, CDR2 SQIVND (reference sequence). Data came from immunoSEQ multiplex PCR; TCRdb stores just in-frame clones and leaves some out. The sample has about 2.1 million clones, approximately 94% seen once. The sample is drawn from a study of shared clonotypes between healthy human individuals. Study details: CD8 memory received one plate per donor, CD8 naive two, CD4 memory three and CD4 naive three.

Study-wide results and limits: Depth of sequencing was expected to influence donor clonotype sharing. Non-shared clonotypes had lower generation probabilities than clonotypes shared by all four sorted-subset donors.

V gene TRBV19 combines with J gene TRBJ2-7; D might be TRBD2 (6 bases). Specimen: naive CD8+ T cells from PBMCs. This TCR derives from a man aged 18 to 29 in good health. Some clones in this sample may be carry-over from other donors' samples. The CDR3 loop reads CASSAGSAYEQYF. For the CDR3, the DNA is TGTGCCAGTAGTGCGGGGTCAGCCTACGAGCAGTACTTC.